This T cell receptor (beta chain) derives from a study of shared clonotypes between healthy human individuals. Study as a whole: Each donor's CD4 naive and CD4 memory cells filled three plates apiece, CD8 naive two, and CD8 memory one. Study-level findings and limits: Several donors shared 4.5% to 6.5% of their naive CD4 clonotypes.

Naive-designated CD8 cells lacked CD45RO, were positively enriched for CCR7, and omitted terminally differentiated effector memory CD45RA+ cells. Donors had no recently reported acute infections or vaccinations and were HIV-negative. Assay: immunoSEQ multiplex PCR; the TCRdb copy retains only in-frame clones and omits some. The data hold some 2 million clones, with about 95% observed a single time. This clone was recorded once. Its target is not known. The clonotype originates from a man between 18 and 35 years old in good health. Sequencing used naive CD8+ T cells sorted from blood.

The CDR3 spells CASSQVQGWDEQFF. The CDR3 coding sequence is TGCGCCAGCAGCCAAGTACAGGGGTGGGATGAGCAGTTCTTC. The gene calls are TRBV10-1 and TRBJ2-1, with 7 bases lining up with TRBD1. The V and J ends lost 6 bases and 8 bases, in that order; junction bases with no gene match: 10. CDR1 WNHNN and CDR2 SYGVQD come from the germline V gene (reference sequence). This CDR3 spans 14 amino acids.